The clone carrying this T cell receptor beta chain was seen a few times. Its target is unknown. These data belong to a study of T cells in Graves' hyperthyroidism and ophthalmopathy. The CDR3 sequence is 15 residues long. V lost 6 bases to trimming and J lost 3 bases, with 16 bases between them. Study findings and constraints: Separating ophthalmopathy from stable hyperthyroidism was achieved by a 13 V-J model.

The CDR3 regions of TCR beta were amplified from RNA transcripts. HTBI primers were the set used in a first-round RT-PCR of the TCR CDR3. One entry per CDR3 protein results from TCRdb running MiXCR on the multiplex PCR reads. Of a few hundred thousand distinct CDR3 sequences in the sample, more than 45% were seen once. The V call is TRBV12-3 or TRBV12-4, the J call TRBJ2-3; D possibly matches TRBD1 or TRBD2 (5 bases each). This TCR was sampled from a woman aged 18-29 years with Graves' hyperthyroidism. The specimen was peripheral blood or thyroid tissue (not recorded which). DNA for the CDR3: TGTGCCAGCAGCTCGATCGGGACCCCTACAGATACGCAGTATTTT. Protein: CASSSIGTPTDTQYF.